Here is one TCR beta chain with its context. The data were obtained in a study of shared clonotypes between healthy human individuals. The CDR3 runs to 15 residues. The V segment lost 8 bases and the J segment 7 bases; nucleotides outside the gene matches: 11. Germline V gene sequence: CDR1 MNHNY, CDR2 SVGAGI (reference sequence). Per the study methods: With immunoSEQ giving junction-only sequences and no quality scores, filtering differed. Libraries were prepared by immunoSEQ multiplex PCR; TCRdb keeps only in-frame clonotypes and omits some of them. The DNA gave D and trimming, while V, J and clone size come from that table. The sample contains 2 million to 2.5 million clones, about 90% of which appear only once.

The clonotype comes from a man between 18 and 35 years old in good health. Some clones in this sample may be carry-over from other donors' samples. Sequencing was done on a sample of naive CD4+ T cells from PBMCs. Subset defined: CD45RA+ positively selected. The chain is built from TRBV6-6 and TRBJ2-2; TRBD1 matches 9 bases. CDR3 DNA sequence: TGTGCCAGCGGGAGCACAGGGGGCGTTCACGGGGAGCTGTTTTTT. Translation: CASGSTGGVHGELFF.